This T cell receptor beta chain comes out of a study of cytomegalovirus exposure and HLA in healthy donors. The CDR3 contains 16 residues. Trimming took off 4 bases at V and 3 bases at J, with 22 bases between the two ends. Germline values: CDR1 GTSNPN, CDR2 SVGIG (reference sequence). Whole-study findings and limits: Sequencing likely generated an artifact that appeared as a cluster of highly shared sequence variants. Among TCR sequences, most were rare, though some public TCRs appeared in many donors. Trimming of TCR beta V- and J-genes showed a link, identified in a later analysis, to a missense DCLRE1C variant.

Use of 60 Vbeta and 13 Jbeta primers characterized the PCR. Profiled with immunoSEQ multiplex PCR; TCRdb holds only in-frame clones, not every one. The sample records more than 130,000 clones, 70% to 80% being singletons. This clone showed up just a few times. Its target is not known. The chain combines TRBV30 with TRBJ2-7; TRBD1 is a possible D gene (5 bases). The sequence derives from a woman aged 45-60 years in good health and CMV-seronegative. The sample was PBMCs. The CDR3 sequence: CAWNRAPRVLVYEQYF. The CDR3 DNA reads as TGTGCCTGGAATCGGGCCCCCAGGGTATTAGTCTACGAGCAGTACTTC.